What follows is one T cell receptor (beta chain) and its context. This CDR3 has 17 amino acids. The junction had 11 bases not matched to a gene; V was cut back by 5 bases and J by 3 bases. In germline, CDR1 is SEHNR, CDR2 FQNEAQ (reference sequence). This specimen comes from a study of long-term antiretroviral therapy in people with HIV. Version v3.0 of the immunoSEQ assay ran at survey level. Using immunoSEQ multiplex PCR, the repertoire was profiled, and TCRdb retains in-frame clones only, with some absent. The table records under 20,000 clones, 76% of them present only once. The sequenced sample was unsorted PBMCs, obtained 0.5 years before starting antiretroviral therapy. The chain has TRBV7-9 and TRBJ2-7; 12 bases line up with TRBD1. This TCR was recovered from a man younger than 35 with HIV. CDR3 nucleotide sequence: TGTGCCAGCAGCCGATCAACCGGGACAGGGGGCCTCTACGAGCAGTACTTC. Translating gives CASSRSTGTGGLYEQYF. The full variable domain, completed using reference TRBV7-9 and TRBJ2-7, is DTGVSQNPRHKITKRGQNVTFRCDPISEHNRLYWYRQTLGQGPEFLTYFQNEAQLEKSRLLSDRFSAERPKGSFSTLEIQRTEQGDSAMYLCASSRSTGTGGLYEQYFGPGTRLTVT.